This T cell receptor beta chain was documented in a study of early T cells in non-severe SARS-CoV-2 infection. One entry per CDR3 protein, called by TCRdb with MiXCR from the 5' RACE reads. The sample comprises about 46,000 distinct CDR3 sequences, roughly 5.4% of which are singletons, and about 5.4% rests with the top ten. The CDR3 is 13 residues long. Trimming stripped 7 bases from V and 4 bases from J, with 13 bases between. Germline CDR1 is MNHNY and CDR2 is SVGAGI (reference sequence). This clonotype was seen at least ten times. This clonotype was obtained from an adult who was a healthcare worker with PCR-confirmed SARS-CoV-2 infection or an uninfected control (not recorded which). The rearrangement uses TRBV6-6 and TRBJ1-1, with D possibly being TRBD1 (5 bases). The material sequenced was whole blood, taken at baseline. The chain's CDR3 is CASTPGIGTEAFF. The CDR3 coding sequence is TGTGCCAGCACCCCAGGGATAGGCACTGAAGCTTTCTTT.